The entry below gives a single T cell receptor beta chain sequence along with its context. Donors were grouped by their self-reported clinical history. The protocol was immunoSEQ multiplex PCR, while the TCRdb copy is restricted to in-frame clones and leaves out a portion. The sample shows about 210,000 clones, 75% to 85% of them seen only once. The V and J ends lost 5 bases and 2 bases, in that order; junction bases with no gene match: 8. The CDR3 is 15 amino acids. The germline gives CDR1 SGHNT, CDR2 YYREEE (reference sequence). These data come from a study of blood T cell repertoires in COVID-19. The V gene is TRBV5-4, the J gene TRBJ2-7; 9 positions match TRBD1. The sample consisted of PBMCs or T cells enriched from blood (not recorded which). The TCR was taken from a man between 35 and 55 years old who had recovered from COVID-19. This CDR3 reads CASSFRQGGAYEQYF. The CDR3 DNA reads TGTGCCAGCAGTTTTCGACAGGGGGGGGCCTACGAGCAGTACTTC.